This TCR beta chain was found in a study of T cell changes during pregnancy in multiple sclerosis. This clone has a single count. Germline loops: CDR1 KGHSH, CDR2 LQKENI. This CDR3 contains 16 residues. With 3 bases clipped from V and 4 bases from J, the junction kept 4 bases outside the gene matches. TCRdb's copy holds only in-frame clones and misses some; the assay was immunoSEQ multiplex PCR. The sample yields approximately 42,000 clones, roughly 80% seen once. V gene TRBV18 combines with J gene TRBJ1-5, with TRBD1 identical over 12 bases. The source was CD4+ T cells from peripheral blood mononuclear cells, collected before pregnancy. The source of this sequence is a female donor with multiple sclerosis, enrolled in a pregnancy study. The CDR3 loop reads CASSPGQGAPNQPQHF. The CDR3 bases are TGTGCCAGCTCACCGGGACAGGGGGCGCCTAATCAGCCCCAGCATTTT. The full variable domain, with the rest looked up from reference TRBV18 and TRBJ1-5, is NAGVMQNPRHLVRRRGQEARLRCSPMKGHSHVYWYRQLPEEGLKFMVYLQKENIIDESGMPKERFSAEFPKEGPSILRIQQVVRGDSAAYFCASSPGQGAPNQPQHFGDGTRLSIL.